This T cell receptor beta chain was retrieved from a study of blood T cell repertoires in COVID-19. Turning to the study itself: Sources were T cells, B-cell-depleted T cells, or PBMCs; the material itself was cDNA or gDNA.

On this clone itself: This sample includes further DNA sequences coding for the same CDR3.

The method was immunoSEQ multiplex PCR; TCRdb's version includes in-frame clones alone and lacks a portion of them. The sample lists about 260,000 clones, roughly nine tenths occurring once. The CDR3 spans 15 residues. Germline assignment: CDR1 SGHRS and CDR2 YFSETQ. With V trimmed by 4 bases and J by 3 bases, 7 bases remained unmatched. The TCR sequence derives from a woman aged 45 to 65 who had recovered from COVID-19. The chain recombines TRBV5-1 with TRBJ2-1, with 7 bases that match TRBD1. The specimen was peripheral blood. CDR3: CASSPLDRNYNEQFF. The CDR3 DNA is TGCGCCAGCAGCCCCTTGGACAGGAACTACAATGAGCAGTTCTTC.